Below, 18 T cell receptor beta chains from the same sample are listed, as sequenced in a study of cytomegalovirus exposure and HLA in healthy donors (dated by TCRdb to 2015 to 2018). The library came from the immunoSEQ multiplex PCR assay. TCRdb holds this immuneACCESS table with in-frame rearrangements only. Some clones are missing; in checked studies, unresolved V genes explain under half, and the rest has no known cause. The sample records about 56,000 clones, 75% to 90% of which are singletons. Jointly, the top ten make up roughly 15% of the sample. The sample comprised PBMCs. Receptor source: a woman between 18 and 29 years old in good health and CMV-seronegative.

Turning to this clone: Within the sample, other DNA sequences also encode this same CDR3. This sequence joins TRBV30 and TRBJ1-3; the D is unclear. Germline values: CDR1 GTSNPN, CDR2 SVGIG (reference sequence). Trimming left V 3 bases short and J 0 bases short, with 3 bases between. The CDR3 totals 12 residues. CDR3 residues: CAWSVSGNTIYF. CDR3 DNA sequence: TGTGCCTGGAGCGTCTCTGGAAACACCATATATTTT.

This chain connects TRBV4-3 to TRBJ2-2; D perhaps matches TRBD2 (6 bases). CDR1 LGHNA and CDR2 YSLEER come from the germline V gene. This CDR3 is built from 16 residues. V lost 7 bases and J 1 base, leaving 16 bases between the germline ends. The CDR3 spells CASTARAGMNTGELFF. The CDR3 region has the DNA TGCGCCAGCACCGCCCGGGCGGGAATGAACACCGGGGAGCTGTTTTTT.

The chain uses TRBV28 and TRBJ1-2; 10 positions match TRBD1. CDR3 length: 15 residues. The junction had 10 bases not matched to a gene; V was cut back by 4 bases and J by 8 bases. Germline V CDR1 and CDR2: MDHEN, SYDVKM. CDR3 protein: CASSSPGTGEYGYTF. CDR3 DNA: TGTGCCAGCAGTTCCCCCGGGACAGGGGAGTACGGCTACACCTTC.

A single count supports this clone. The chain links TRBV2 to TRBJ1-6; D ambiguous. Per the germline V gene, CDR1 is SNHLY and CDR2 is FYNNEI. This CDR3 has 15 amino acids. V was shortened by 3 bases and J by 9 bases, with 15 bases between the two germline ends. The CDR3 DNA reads TGTGCCAGCAGTGATTTAGGGAGGGATATTTCACCCCTCCACTTT. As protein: CASSDLGRDISPLHF.

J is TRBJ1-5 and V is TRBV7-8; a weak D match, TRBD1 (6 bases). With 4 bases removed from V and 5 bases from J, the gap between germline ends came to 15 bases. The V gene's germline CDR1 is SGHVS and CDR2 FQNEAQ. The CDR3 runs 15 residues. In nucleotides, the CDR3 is TGTGCCAGCAGCTCCCTTGGACAGTTTTATCAGCCCCAGCATTTT. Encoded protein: CASSSLGQFYQPQHF.

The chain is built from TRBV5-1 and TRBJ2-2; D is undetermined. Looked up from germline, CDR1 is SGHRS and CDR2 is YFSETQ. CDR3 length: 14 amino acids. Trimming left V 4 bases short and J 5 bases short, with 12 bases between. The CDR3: CASSRSWATGELFF. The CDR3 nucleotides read TGCGCCAGCAGCCGGTCGTGGGCGACCGGGGAGCTGTTTTTT.

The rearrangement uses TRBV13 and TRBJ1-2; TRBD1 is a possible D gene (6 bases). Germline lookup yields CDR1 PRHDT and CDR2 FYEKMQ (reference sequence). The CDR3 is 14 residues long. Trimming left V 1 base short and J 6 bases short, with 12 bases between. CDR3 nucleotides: TGTGCCAGCAGCTTAGTTGGCAGACAGGATGGCTACACCTTC. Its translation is CASSLVGRQDGYTF.

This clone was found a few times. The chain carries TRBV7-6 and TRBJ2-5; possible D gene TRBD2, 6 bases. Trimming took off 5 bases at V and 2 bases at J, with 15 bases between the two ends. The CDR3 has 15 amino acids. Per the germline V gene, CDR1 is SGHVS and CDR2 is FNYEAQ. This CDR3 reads CASSPNLARQETQYF. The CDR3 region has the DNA TGTGCCAGCAGCCCAAACCTAGCGAGGCAAGAGACCCAGTACTTC. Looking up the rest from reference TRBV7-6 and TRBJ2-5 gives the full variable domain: GAGVSQSPRYKVTKRGQDVALRCDPISGHVSLYWYRQALGQGPEFLTYFNYEAQQDKSGLPNDRFSAERPEGSISTLTIQRTEQRDSAMYRCASSPNLARQETQYFGPGTRLLVL.

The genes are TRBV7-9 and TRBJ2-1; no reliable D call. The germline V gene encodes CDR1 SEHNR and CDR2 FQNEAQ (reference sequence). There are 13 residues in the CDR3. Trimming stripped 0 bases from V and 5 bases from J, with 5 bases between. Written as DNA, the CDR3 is TGTGCCAGCAGCTTAGCGGTAGACAATGAGCAGTTCTTC. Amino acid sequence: CASSLAVDNEQFF.

The CDR3 DNA sequence: TGTGCCAGCAGTTCATCTAGCGGGTACACAGATACGCAGTATTTT. It translates to CASSSSSGYTDTQYF. The chain joins TRBV6-6 to TRBJ2-3; TRBD2 matches 8 bases. Germline-derived CDR1 and CDR2 are MNHNY and SVGAGI (reference sequence). The CDR3 length is 15 residues. J gave up 2 bases and V 4 bases, and 5 bases lay outside the gene matches.

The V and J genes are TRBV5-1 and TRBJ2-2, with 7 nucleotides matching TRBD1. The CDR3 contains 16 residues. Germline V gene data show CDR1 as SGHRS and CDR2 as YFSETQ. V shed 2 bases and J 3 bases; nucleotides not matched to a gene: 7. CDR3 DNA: TGCGCCAGCAGCTTTACCGGGACAGTGGACACCGGGGAGCTGTTTTTT. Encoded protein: CASSFTGTVDTGELFF. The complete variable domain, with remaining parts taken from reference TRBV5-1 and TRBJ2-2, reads KAGVTQTPRYLIKTRGQQVTLSCSPISGHRSVSWYQQTPGQGLQFLFEYFSETQRNKGNFPGRFSGRQFSNSRSEMNVSTLELGDSALYLCASSFTGTVDTGELFFGEGSRLTVL.

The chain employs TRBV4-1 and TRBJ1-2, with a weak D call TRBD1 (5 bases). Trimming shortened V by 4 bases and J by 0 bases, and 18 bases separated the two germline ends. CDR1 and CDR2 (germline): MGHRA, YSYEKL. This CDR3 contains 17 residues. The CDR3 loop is CASSRGVVKGTNYGYTF. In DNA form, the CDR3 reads TGCGCCAGCAGCCGTGGGGTGGTTAAGGGGACTAACTATGGCTACACCTTC.

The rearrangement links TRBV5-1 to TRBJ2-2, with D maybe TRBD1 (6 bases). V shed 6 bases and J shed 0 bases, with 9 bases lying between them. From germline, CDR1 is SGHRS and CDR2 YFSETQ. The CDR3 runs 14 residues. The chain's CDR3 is CASNDRTNTGELFF. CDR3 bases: TGCGCCAGCAACGACAGGACGAACACCGGGGAGCTGTTTTTT. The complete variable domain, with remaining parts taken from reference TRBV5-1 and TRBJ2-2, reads KAGVTQTPRYLIKTRGQQVTLSCSPISGHRSVSWYQQTPGQGLQFLFEYFSETQRNKGNFPGRFSGRQFSNSRSEMNVSTLELGDSALYLCASNDRTNTGELFFGEGSRLTVL.

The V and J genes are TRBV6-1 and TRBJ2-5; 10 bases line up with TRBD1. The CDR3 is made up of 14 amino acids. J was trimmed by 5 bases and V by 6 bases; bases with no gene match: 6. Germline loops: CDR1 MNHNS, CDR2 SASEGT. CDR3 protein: CASSPWTGGETQYF. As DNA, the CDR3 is TGTGCCAGCAGCCCATGGACAGGGGGGGAGACCCAGTACTTC.

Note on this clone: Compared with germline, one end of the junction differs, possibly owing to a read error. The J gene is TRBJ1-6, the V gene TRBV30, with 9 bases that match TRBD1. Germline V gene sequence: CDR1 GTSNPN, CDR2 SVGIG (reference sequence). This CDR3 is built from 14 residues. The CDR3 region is CAWRMDRGVSPLYF. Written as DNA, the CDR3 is TGTGCCTGGAGAATGGACAGGGGAGTCTCACCCCTCTACTTT.

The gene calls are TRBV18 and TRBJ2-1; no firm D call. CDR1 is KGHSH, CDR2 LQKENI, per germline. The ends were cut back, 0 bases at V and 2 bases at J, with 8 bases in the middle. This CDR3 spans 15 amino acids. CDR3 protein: CASSPPGSPYNEQFF. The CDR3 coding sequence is TGTGCCAGCTCACCACCGGGCAGCCCCTACAATGAGCAGTTCTTC.

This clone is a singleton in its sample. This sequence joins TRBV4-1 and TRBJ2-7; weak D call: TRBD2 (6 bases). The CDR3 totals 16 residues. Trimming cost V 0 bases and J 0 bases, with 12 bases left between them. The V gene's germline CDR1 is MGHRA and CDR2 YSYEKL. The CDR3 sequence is CASSQDSSGPSYEQYF. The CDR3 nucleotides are TGCGCCAGCAGCCAAGACTCCAGCGGGCCCTCCTACGAGCAGTACTTC.

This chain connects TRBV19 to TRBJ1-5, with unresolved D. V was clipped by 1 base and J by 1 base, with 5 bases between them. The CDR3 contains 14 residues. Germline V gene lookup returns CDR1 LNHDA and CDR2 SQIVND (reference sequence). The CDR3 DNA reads TGTGCCAGTAGTATAGCCGGGAGCAATCAGCCCCAGCATTTT. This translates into CASSIAGSNQPQHF.